The rows below give T cell receptor beta chains drawn from one sample of a study of Ad26.COV2.S vaccination and SARS-CoV-2 variants. Some clones are missing from TCRdb's copy, which holds only in-frame ones; the method was immunoSEQ multiplex PCR. The repertoire holds roughly 460,000 clones, 80% to 90% seen once, with 1.7% in the top ten. Sequenced here: peripheral blood, sampled in a trial of Ad26.COV2.S vaccine versus placebo. The receptors were gathered from a person aged 18 to 65 who received the Ad26.COV2.S COVID-19 vaccine or a placebo. CDR3s include the opening cysteine and the closing phenylalanine or tryptophan. D genes are given only for firm matches. Clone size appears in some rows only: once, few, many, or a class for an expanded clone.

d_call: NA
v_call: TRBV10-3
j_call: TRBJ2-1
clone_size: NA
cdr3_aa: CAISEPLPVVEQFF
cdr3_nt: TGTGCCATCAGTGAGCCCCTTCCAGTGGTCGAGCAGTTCTTC

d_call: NA
v_call: TRBV11-2
j_call: TRBJ2-3
clone_size: NA
cdr3_aa: CASSPQPRGSTDTQYF
cdr3_nt: TGTGCCAGCAGCCCCCAGCCCAGGGGTAGCACAGATACGCAGTATTTT

d_call: NA
v_call: TRBV7-9
j_call: TRBJ2-1
clone_size: NA
cdr3_aa: CASSRSDEQFF
cdr3_nt: TGTGCCAGCAGCCGAAGTGATGAGCAGTTCTTC

d_call: NA
v_call: TRBV2
j_call: TRBJ2-3
clone_size: NA
cdr3_aa: CASSEDSTDTQYF
cdr3_nt: TGTGCCAGCAGTGAGGACAGTACAGATACGCAGTATTTT

d_call: NA
v_call: TRBV5-1
j_call: TRBJ2-5
clone_size: NA
cdr3_aa: CASSRDSGETQYF
cdr3_nt: TGCGCCAGCAGTCGGGACTCGGGTGAGACCCAGTACTTC

d_call: NA
v_call: TRBV2
j_call: TRBJ1-1
clone_size: NA
cdr3_aa: CAGTVEEHTEAFF
cdr3_nt: TGTGCCGGAACGGTGGAGGAACACACTGAAGCTTTCTTT

d_call: NA
v_call: TRBV21-1
j_call: TRBJ1-1
clone_size: NA
cdr3_aa: CASSKPVLEEAEAFF
cdr3_nt: TGTGCCAGCAGCAAACCGGTTTTAGAGGAGGCTGAAGCTTTCTTT

d_call: TRBD1
v_call: TRBV7-9
j_call: TRBJ1-2
clone_size: NA
cdr3_aa: CASSPLDRDYGYTF
cdr3_nt: TGTGCCAGCAGCCCCCTAGACAGGGACTATGGCTACACCTTC

d_call: NA
v_call: TRBV28
j_call: TRBJ1-5
clone_size: NA
cdr3_aa: CASSGQPYSNQPQHF
cdr3_nt: TGTGCCAGCAGTGGGCAGCCATATAGCAATCAGCCCCAGCATTTT

d_call: TRBD1
v_call: TRBV4-1
j_call: TRBJ2-3
clone_size: NA
cdr3_aa: CASSQDRQGLTDTQYF
cdr3_nt: TGCGCCAGCAGCCAAGACAGACAGGGCTTAACAGATACGCAGTATTTT

d_call: TRBD2
v_call: TRBV29-1
j_call: TRBJ2-3
clone_size: NA
cdr3_aa: CSAGTSGVADTQYF
cdr3_nt: TGCAGCGCAGGGACTAGCGGCGTCGCAGATACGCAGTATTTT

d_call: NA
v_call: TRBV2
j_call: TRBJ2-6
clone_size: NA
cdr3_aa: CASSREIQVGANVLTF
cdr3_nt: TGTGCCAGCAGTCGAGAGATACAGGTGGGGGCCAACGTCCTGACTTTC

d_call: TRBD1
v_call: TRBV19
j_call: TRBJ1-2
clone_size: NA
cdr3_aa: CASSLQGLGGYTF
cdr3_nt: TGTGCCAGTAGCCTACAGGGGTTGGGTGGCTACACCTTC

d_call: NA
v_call: TRBV27
j_call: TRBJ1-1
clone_size: NA
cdr3_aa: CASLKAGSTGTEAFF
cdr3_nt: TGTGCCAGCCTCAAGGCTGGGAGCACGGGAACTGAAGCTTTCTTT

d_call: NA
v_call: TRBV4-3
j_call: TRBJ1-1
clone_size: few
cdr3_aa: CASSQGRGGNTEAFF
cdr3_nt: TGCGCCAGCAGCCAAGGTCGGGGAGGGAACACTGAAGCTTTCTTT

d_call: TRBD1
v_call: TRBV5-8
j_call: TRBJ1-5
clone_size: NA
cdr3_aa: CASSWTNRGGFAQPQHF
cdr3_nt: TGTGCCAGCAGCTGGACAAACAGGGGAGGTTTCGCTCAGCCCCAGCATTTT

d_call: TRBD1
v_call: TRBV5-5
j_call: TRBJ2-7
clone_size: once
cdr3_aa: CASSYAGGSYEQYF
cdr3_nt: TGTGCCAGCAGCTATGCAGGGGGCTCCTACGAGCAGTACTTC

d_call: NA
v_call: TRBV30
j_call: TRBJ2-7
clone_size: NA
cdr3_aa: CAWSSYAYEQYF
cdr3_nt: TGTGCCTGGAGTTCATATGCCTACGAGCAGTACTTC

d_call: TRBD2
v_call: TRBV27
j_call: TRBJ2-3
clone_size: NA
cdr3_aa: CASRILAGGPDTQYF
cdr3_nt: TGTGCCAGCAGAATACTAGCGGGGGGGCCAGATACGCAGTATTTT

d_call: NA
v_call: TRBV14
j_call: TRBJ1-1
clone_size: NA
cdr3_aa: CASQRGFGTEAFF
cdr3_nt: TGTGCCAGCCAGCGAGGGTTCGGCACTGAAGCTTTCTTT

d_call: NA
v_call: TRBV3-1/TRBV3-2
j_call: TRBJ2-5
clone_size: NA
cdr3_aa: CASSRMWGGEETQYF
cdr3_nt: TGTGCCAGCAGCCGCATGTGGGGGGGCGAAGAGACCCAGTACTTC

d_call: NA
v_call: TRBV4-2
j_call: TRBJ1-2
clone_size: NA
cdr3_aa: CASSQEPNPVYGYTF
cdr3_nt: TGTGCCAGCAGCCAAGAACCCAACCCCGTCTATGGCTACACCTTC

d_call: NA
v_call: TRBV4-3
j_call: TRBJ2-3
clone_size: NA
cdr3_aa: CASSLQAGTLNTQYF
cdr3_nt: TGCGCCAGCAGCCTCCAAGCCGGGACATTAAATACGCAGTATTTT

d_call: NA
v_call: TRBV6-6
j_call: TRBJ2-7
clone_size: NA
cdr3_aa: CASSTAGHEQYF
cdr3_nt: TGTGCCAGCAGTACCGCGGGGCACGAGCAGTACTTC

d_call: NA
v_call: TRBV21-1
j_call: TRBJ1-5
clone_size: NA
cdr3_aa: CASSKQDSGYSNQPQHF
cdr3_nt: TGTGCCAGCAGCAAACAAGATTCGGGTTATAGCAATCAGCCCCAGCATTTT

d_call: NA
v_call: TRBV4-3
j_call: TRBJ2-1
clone_size: NA
cdr3_aa: CASSPTGTGLNEQFF
cdr3_nt: TGCGCCAGCAGCCCGACGGGGACTGGACTCAATGAGCAGTTCTTC

d_call: TRBD1
v_call: TRBV7-3
j_call: TRBJ2-7
clone_size: NA
cdr3_aa: CASSSGQGNEQYF
cdr3_nt: TGTGCCAGCAGCTCGGGACAGGGTAACGAGCAGTACTTC

d_call: TRBD1
v_call: TRBV5-1
j_call: TRBJ2-7
clone_size: NA
cdr3_aa: CASSFSRTGSAYEQYF
cdr3_nt: TGCGCCAGCAGCTTCTCACGGACAGGGTCTGCCTACGAGCAGTACTTC

d_call: NA
v_call: TRBV19
j_call: TRBJ1-2
clone_size: NA
cdr3_aa: CASSNQGSGYTF
cdr3_nt: TGTGCCAGTAGTAACCAGGGAAGCGGCTACACCTTC

d_call: NA
v_call: TRBV2
j_call: TRBJ1-1
clone_size: once
cdr3_aa: CASRGTPNTEAFF
cdr3_nt: TGTGCCAGCAGGGGGACACCGAACACTGAAGCTTTCTTT